This TCR beta chain was retrieved from a study of cytomegalovirus exposure and HLA in healthy donors. Primers for the PCR totalled 60 Vbeta and 13 Jbeta. Produced via immunoSEQ multiplex PCR; TCRdb's table is partial and in-frame only. The table shows 200,000 to 250,000 clones, with 70% to 85% occurring only once. About this clone itself: Its specificity is not known. Germline and junction disagree at one end, which may indicate a read error.

The CDR3 spans 19 residues. CDR1 is SNHLY and CDR2 is FYNNEI in the germline V gene. The study, taken as a whole, reports: CMV serostatus was the only immune exposure information that was available. Earlier findings revealed that most TCR beta V segments proved productive either about 90% or about 30% of the time.

The receptor was isolated from a male donor in good health and CMV-seronegative. The rearrangement uses TRBV2 and TRBJ2-2, with TRBD1 identical over 7 bases. Sequencing input: PBMCs. This CDR3 reads CASSEWGPTGVAKTGELFF. Here the CDR3 DNA reads TGTGCCAGCAGTGAATGGGGGCCAACAGGGGTAGCGAAGACCGGGGAGCTGTTTTTT.